The 32 T cell receptor beta chains below all came from one sample that was sequenced in a study of TIL therapy for anti-PD-1-resistant metastatic lung cancer. As to time point: pre-treatment sample, taken before nivolumab and TIL therapy. The libraries were made with immunoSEQ v3. This table comes from immunoSEQ multiplex PCR, and its TCRdb copy is limited to in-frame clones, with some not included. The data contain 50,000 to 60,000 clones, about 81% of them seen just once; the ten biggest clones take up less than 3%. Here the sequenced sample was blood, taken at baseline. Receptors were obtained from a person between 30 and 79 years old with non-small cell lung cancer.

This sequence joins TRBV30 and TRBJ1-1; D not resolved. The CDR3 loop spans 12 amino acids. Germline assignment: CDR1 GTSNPN and CDR2 SVGIG (reference sequence). Trimming pared 3 bases from V and 4 bases from J, leaving 9 bases between. Written as DNA, the CDR3 is TGTGCCTGGAGGGGGAGGTCCACTGAAGCTTTCTTT. It specifies CAWRGRSTEAFF.

The rearrangement joins TRBV12-3 or TRBV12-4 to TRBJ1-1; D ambiguous. The CDR3 spans 12 residues. The V gene lost 6 bases and the J gene lost 7 bases, with 12 bases spanning the gap. The CDR3 reads CASSKEAGEAFF. The CDR3 bases are TGTGCCAGCAGCAAGGAAGCTGGTGAAGCTTTCTTT.

The chain is built from TRBV19 and TRBJ2-2; D unclear. Germline CDR1 LNHDA, CDR2 SQIVND (reference sequence). This CDR3 spans 14 amino acids. Trimming removed 6 bases from V and 2 bases from J, with 10 bases in between. As DNA, the CDR3 is TGTGCCAGTAGATTACCTCTTAACACCGGGGAGCTGTTTTTT. Its protein product is CASRLPLNTGELFF.

J is TRBJ1-6 and V is TRBV30; D call uncertain. The CDR3 consists of 13 residues. Trimming stripped 3 bases from V and 9 bases from J, with 12 bases between. Germline CDR1 and CDR2: GTSNPN and SVGIG (reference sequence). The chain's CDR3 is CAWSLDRSSPLHF. As DNA, the CDR3 is TGTGCCTGGAGCCTCGATAGGAGTTCACCCCTCCACTTT. Filled out from reference TRBV30 and TRBJ1-6, the complete variable domain reads SQTIHQWPATLVQPVGSPLSLECTVEGTSNPNLYWYRQAAGRGLQLLFYSVGIGQISSEVPQNLSASRPQDRQFILSSKKLLLSDSGFYLCAWSLDRSSPLHFGNGTRLTVT.

This clone is a singleton in its sample. J is TRBJ1-3 and V is TRBV7-2; D is uncertain. Germline V gene sequence: CDR1 SGHTA, CDR2 FQGNSA. The CDR3 contains 15 residues. V was pared by 2 bases and J by 1 base, with 9 bases between. The CDR3 loop reads CASSLNSGSGNTIYF. The CDR3 bases are TGTGCCAGCAGCTTAAACTCCGGTTCTGGAAACACCATATATTTT.

This clone was observed a single time. The chain joins TRBV19 to TRBJ2-7; TRBD2 agrees at 16 bases. The germline V gene has CDR1 LNHDA and CDR2 SQIVND (reference sequence). The CDR3 extends over 17 amino acids. V shed 3 bases and J 4 bases; nucleotides not matched to a gene: 6. CDR3 nucleotides: TGTGCCAGTAGTATCGGGACTAGCGGGGGGGCGTCTTACGAGCAGTACTTC. This encodes CASSIGTSGGASYEQYF.

The J gene is TRBJ2-2, the V gene TRBV5-5; tentative D call: TRBD2 (5 bases). The CDR3 length is 15 residues. V gave up 1 base and J gave up 0 bases, with 7 bases separating them. Germline loops: CDR1 SGHKS, CDR2 YYEKEE (reference sequence). CDR3 in DNA: TGTGCCAGCAGCTTGAGCGGAACGAACACCGGGGAGCTGTTTTTT. It encodes CASSLSGTNTGELFF.

The genes are TRBV18 and TRBJ1-6; TRBD1 aligns across 7 bases. Per the germline V gene, CDR1 is KGHSH and CDR2 is LQKENI. With V trimmed by 2 bases and J by 7 bases, 8 bases remained unmatched. The CDR3 has 16 amino acids. In nucleotides, the CDR3 is TGTGCCAGCTCACCATTAGGGGCAGGGGGAAATTCACCCCTCCACTTT. Protein sequence: CASSPLGAGGNSPLHF.

The chain links TRBV19 to TRBJ2-7, with no clear D. The CDR3 covers 14 residues. Trimming left V 1 base short and J 2 bases short, with 9 bases between. Germline V gene data show CDR1 as LNHDA and CDR2 as SQIVND (reference sequence). The CDR3 region has the DNA TGTGCCAGTAGTATAGGAGCAGGTACCTACGAGCAGTACTTC. Its protein product is CASSIGAGTYEQYF.

This clone was picked up one time. V and J are TRBV19 and TRBJ1-1; TRBD1 matches 9 bases. V shed 7 bases, J shed 5 bases, and the junction held 11 bases outside the gene matches. Germline V gene sequence: CDR1 LNHDA, CDR2 SQIVND (reference sequence). This CDR3 is built from 15 residues. Here the CDR3 DNA reads TGTGCCAGTACCAGACAGGGGGAGACAAGGACTGAAGCTTTCTTT. Translation gives CASTRQGETRTEAFF.

The rearrangement joins TRBV4-3 to TRBJ2-3; D tentatively fits TRBD1 or TRBD2 (5 bases each). Germline V gives CDR1 LGHNA, CDR2 YSLEER. V gave up 1 base and J gave up 2 bases, with 13 bases separating them. The CDR3 is made up of 16 amino acids. CDR3 bases: TGCGCCAGCAGCCAAGGGCCCCAGGGACCCACAGATACGCAGTATTTT. It yields the protein CASSQGPQGPTDTQYF.

This rearrangement joins TRBV7-2 to TRBJ2-5; 7 positions agree with TRBD2. Germline values: CDR1 SGHTA, CDR2 FQGNSA. J was trimmed by 5 bases and V by 0 bases; bases with no gene match: 6. The CDR3 is made up of 15 amino acids. The CDR3 loop is CASSLAGGPMETQYF. The CDR3 nucleotides are TGTGCCAGCAGCTTAGCGGGAGGGCCTATGGAGACCCAGTACTTC.

The chain couples TRBV7-6 to TRBJ2-1; 13 bases are shared with TRBD2. Germline V gene lookup returns CDR1 SGHVS and CDR2 FNYEAQ. CDR3 length equals 17 residues. Trimming removed 5 bases from V and 1 base from J; junction bases left unmatched: 5. The CDR3 DNA follows: TGTGCCAGCAGCCCACGGACTAGCGGGGGTTCCTACAATGAGCAGTTCTTC. Translation: CASSPRTSGGSYNEQFF.

The chain has TRBV24-1 and TRBJ2-6, with TRBD1 matching 7 bases. V dropped 4 bases and J dropped 1; count of bases not matched to a gene: 6. Per the germline V gene, CDR1 is KGHDR and CDR2 is SFDVKD. The CDR3 extends over 17 amino acids. The CDR3, as DNA: TGTGCCACCAGTGAGTCGGACAGGAGATCTGGGGCCAACGTCCTGACTTTC. Its protein product is CATSESDRRSGANVLTF.

V gene TRBV18 combines with J gene TRBJ2-2, with unresolved D. The V end was cut by 0 bases, the J end by 0 bases, with 11 bases between. Germline-derived CDR1 and CDR2 are KGHSH and LQKENI. CDR3 size: 17 residues. This CDR3 reads CASSPPGLAANTGELFF. The CDR3 DNA sequence: TGTGCCAGCTCACCACCCGGGTTAGCCGCGAACACCGGGGAGCTGTTTTTT.

The chain uses TRBV5-1 and TRBJ2-1; the D gene is possibly TRBD1 (6 bases). V lost 2 bases and J 6 bases, leaving 9 bases between the germline ends. Germline V gives CDR1 SGHRS, CDR2 YFSETQ. The CDR3 contains 13 residues. The DNA for the CDR3 is TGCGCCAGCAGCTTACTAGGGGGCAATGAGCAGTTCTTC. Encoded protein: CASSLLGGNEQFF. Based on the CDR3 plus reference TRBV5-1 and TRBJ2-1, the full variable domain is KAGVTQTPRYLIKTRGQQVTLSCSPISGHRSVSWYQQTPGQGLQFLFEYFSETQRNKGNFPGRFSGRQFSNSRSEMNVSTLELGDSALYLCASSLLGGNEQFFGPGTRLTVL.

This clone was seen only a few times. The chain has TRBV19 and TRBJ2-1, with 7 bases matching TRBD1. The CDR3 totals 15 residues. After removal of 5 bases from V and 0 bases from J, the junction contained 4 bases not matched to a gene. Germline CDR1 and CDR2: LNHDA and SQIVND (reference sequence). The CDR3 sequence: CASSLDRSSYNEQFF. The DNA for the CDR3 is TGTGCCAGTAGTTTGGACAGGAGCTCCTACAATGAGCAGTTCTTC.

The J gene is TRBJ1-1, the V gene TRBV5-5, with a weak D call TRBD1 (6 bases). CDR3 length equals 13 residues. The germline V gene has CDR1 SGHKS and CDR2 YYEKEE (reference sequence). Trimming shortened V by 2 bases and J by 5 bases, and 10 bases separated the two germline ends. CDR3 sequence (DNA): TGTGCCAGCAGCTTTACAGGGCAGACTGAAGCTTTCTTT. Amino acids: CASSFTGQTEAFF.

V gene TRBV7-2 combines with J gene TRBJ1-3, with D possibly matching TRBD1 (5 bases). The germline CDR1 and CDR2 sequences are SGHTA and FQGNSA. V lost 0 bases and J 11 bases, leaving 14 bases between the germline ends. The CDR3 sequence is 14 residues long. The CDR3 nucleotides are TGTGCCAGCAGCTTAGCGCAGGGAGGCAGCCCCATATATTTT. Translation: CASSLAQGGSPIYF.

The chain joins TRBV12-3 or TRBV12-4 to TRBJ1-1; D remains unclear. The V end lost 3 bases, the J end lost 8 bases, and 7 bases lay between the germline ends. This CDR3 is built from 11 residues. CDR3 sequence: CASSFRKEAFF. The CDR3 nucleotides are TGTGCCAGCAGTTTCAGGAAGGAAGCTTTCTTT.

The chain uses TRBV28 and TRBJ2-1, with TRBD2 matching 13 bases. The junction had 9 bases not matched to a gene; V was cut back by 5 bases and J by 8 bases. Germline-derived CDR1 and CDR2 are MDHEN and SYDVKM. The CDR3 has 16 amino acids. The CDR3, as DNA: TGTGCCAGCAGTCCAATCGGGACTAGCGGGATCTATGAGCAGTTCTTC. Translated: CASSPIGTSGIYEQFF.

The V call is TRBV3-1 (or the pseudogene TRBV3-2), the J call TRBJ1-2; 8 positions agree with TRBD1. Germline CDR1 LGHDT, CDR2 YNNKEL (reference sequence). The CDR3 contains 17 residues. V gave up 2 bases and J gave up 8 bases; unmatched junction bases: 16. In nucleotides, the CDR3 is TGTGCCAGCAGCCAATGGGCCCCCGGACAGGGACCACCGGGCTACACCTTC. Its translation is CASSQWAPGQGPPGYTF.

This chain connects TRBV5-4 to TRBJ2-2; D may be TRBD1 (5 bases). Trimming removed 3 bases at V and 1 base at J, with 7 bases between. The CDR3 spans 14 residues. The V gene's germline CDR1 is SGHNT and CDR2 YYREEE (reference sequence). The CDR3 protein is CASSWGRNTGELFF. CDR3 sequence (DNA): TGTGCCAGCAGCTGGGGCAGGAACACCGGGGAGCTGTTTTTT.

The chain is built from TRBV7-8 and TRBJ1-2, with 12 bases identical to TRBD1. After removal of 1 base from V and 4 bases from J, the junction contained 4 bases not matched to a gene. CDR3 length: 16 amino acids. The germline V gene has CDR1 SGHVS and CDR2 FQNEAQ. CDR3 sequence reads: CASSLELGQGAYGYTF. In DNA, the CDR3 is TGTGCCAGCAGCTTAGAGTTGGGACAGGGGGCCTATGGCTACACCTTC.

This chain uses TRBV6-2 or TRBV6-3 with TRBJ2-7; D uncertain. The V end was cut by 6 bases, the J end by 2 bases, with 11 bases between. The CDR3 loop spans 13 amino acids. The germline V gene encodes CDR1 MNHEY and CDR2 SVGEGT. CDR3 region: CASSFTETYEQYF. Written as DNA, the CDR3 is TGTGCCAGCAGCTTTACAGAGACCTACGAGCAGTACTTC.

The chain carries TRBV6-5 and TRBJ2-7; TRBD2 might be the D (6 bases). The CDR3 covers 14 residues. The V end was cut by 10 bases, the J end by 2 bases, with 18 bases between. CDR1 MNHEY and CDR2 SVGAGI come from the germline V gene. DNA for the CDR3: TGTGCCACCGCCCGGGGAGGAGTGGCCTACGAGCAGTACTTC. Encoded protein: CATARGGVAYEQYF.

The CDR3 nucleotides read TGCAGCGTTGAAGGGGTCACCGGGGAGCTGTTTTTT. As protein: CSVEGVTGELFF. The chain has TRBV29-1 and TRBJ2-2; D gene unclear. Germline V CDR1 and CDR2: SQVTM, ANQGSEA. V lost 1 base to trimming and J lost 4 bases, with 4 bases between them. The CDR3 is 12 amino acids.

The chain uses TRBV5-6 and TRBJ1-2; weak D call: TRBD1 (5 bases). Per germline, CDR1 SGHDT and CDR2 YYEEEE. The CDR3 runs 12 residues. V was shortened by 3 bases and J by 5 bases, with 8 bases between the two germline ends. CDR3 loop: CASSSGSYGYTF. CDR3 nucleotides: TGTGCCAGCAGCTCAGGGTCGTATGGCTACACCTTC.

The chain employs TRBV11-2 and TRBJ2-4, with 7 bases lining up with TRBD2. Germline trimming cut 2 bases from V and 3 bases from J; bases unmatched to any gene: 4. From germline, CDR1 is SGHAT and CDR2 FQNNGV. The CDR3 consists of 15 residues. CDR3 sequence reads: CASSLRGDGKNIQYF. The CDR3 DNA is TGTGCCAGCAGCTTACGGGGGGACGGCAAAAACATTCAGTACTTC.

This clone was seen just once. This rearrangement joins TRBV5-8 to TRBJ2-1, with TRBD2 matching 8 bases. J was trimmed by 10 bases and V by 0 bases; bases with no gene match: 9. Germline V gives CDR1 SGHTS, CDR2 YDEGEE. The CDR3 length is 15 residues. The CDR3 nucleotides read TGTGCCAGCAGCTTGGTGTACCGGGGGGGCGAGGAGCAGTTCTTC. This encodes CASSLVYRGGEEQFF.

The chain links TRBV28 to TRBJ2-5; D gene uncertain. V lost 6 bases and J 5 bases, leaving 13 bases between the germline ends. Germline-derived CDR1 and CDR2 are MDHEN and SYDVKM. The CDR3 is 13 amino acids. As DNA, the CDR3 is TGTGCCAGCAGCTTACCCCTGACGGAGACCCAGTACTTC. Amino acids: CASSLPLTETQYF.

This sequence joins TRBV7-2 and TRBJ2-2; the D call may be TRBD1 or TRBD2 (5 bases each). V lost 1 base and J 6 bases, leaving 12 bases between the germline ends. The germline gives CDR1 SGHTA, CDR2 FQGNSA. The CDR3 runs 15 residues. This chain's CDR3 is CASSLDYGAAGELFF. The CDR3 nucleotides are TGTGCCAGCAGCTTAGATTACGGGGCGGCCGGGGAGCTGTTTTTT. Full variable domain (rest looked up from reference TRBV7-2 and TRBJ2-2): GAGVSQSPSNKVTEKGKDVELRCDPISGHTALYWYRQSLGQGLEFLIYFQGNSAPDKSGLPSDRFSAERTGGSVSTLTIQRTQQEDSAVYLCASSLDYGAAGELFFGEGSRLTVL.